This T cell receptor beta chain was documented in a study of memory CD8 T cells in hepatitis C reinfection. Study-level information: Chronic HCV followed reinfection in two donors who cleared primary infection.

Specified time point: pre-reinfection, 55 to 20 weeks before reinfection detection. No in vitro expansion preceded TCR sequencing of the sorted cells. Some clones are missing from TCRdb's copy, which holds only in-frame ones; the method was immunoSEQ multiplex PCR. This table has approximately 51,000 clones, 85% to 90% appearing once. This clone was found a few times. The origin of this receptor is a man aged 18-30 years with hepatitis C virus infection. The source material was naive CD8+ T cells sorted from blood.

As DNA, the CDR3 is TGTGCCAGCAGTACACGGGACAGGATCCTCTACGAGCAGTACGTC. Amino acids: CASSTRDRILYEQYV. The rearrangement links TRBV6-1 to TRBJ2-7, with 8 bases matching TRBD1. This CDR3 has 15 amino acids. Germline values: CDR1 MNHNS, CDR2 SASEGT. Trimming removed 5 bases from V and 3 bases from J; junction bases left unmatched: 9.